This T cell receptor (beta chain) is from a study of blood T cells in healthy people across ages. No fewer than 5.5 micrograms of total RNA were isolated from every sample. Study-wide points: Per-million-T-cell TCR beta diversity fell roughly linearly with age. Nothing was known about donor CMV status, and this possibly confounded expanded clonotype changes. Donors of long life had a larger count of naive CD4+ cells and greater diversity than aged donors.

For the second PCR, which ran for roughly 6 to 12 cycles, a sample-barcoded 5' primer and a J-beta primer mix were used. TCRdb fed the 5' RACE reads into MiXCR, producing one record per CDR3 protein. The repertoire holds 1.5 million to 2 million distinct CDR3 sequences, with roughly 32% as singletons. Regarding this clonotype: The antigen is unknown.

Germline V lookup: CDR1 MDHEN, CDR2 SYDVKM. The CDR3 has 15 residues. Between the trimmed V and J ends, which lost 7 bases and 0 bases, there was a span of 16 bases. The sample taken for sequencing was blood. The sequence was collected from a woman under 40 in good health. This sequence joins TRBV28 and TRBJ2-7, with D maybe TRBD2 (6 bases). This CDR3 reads CASTGAGPSSYEQYF. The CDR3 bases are TGTGCCAGCACTGGAGCGGGTCCTTCCTCCTACGAGCAGTACTTC.